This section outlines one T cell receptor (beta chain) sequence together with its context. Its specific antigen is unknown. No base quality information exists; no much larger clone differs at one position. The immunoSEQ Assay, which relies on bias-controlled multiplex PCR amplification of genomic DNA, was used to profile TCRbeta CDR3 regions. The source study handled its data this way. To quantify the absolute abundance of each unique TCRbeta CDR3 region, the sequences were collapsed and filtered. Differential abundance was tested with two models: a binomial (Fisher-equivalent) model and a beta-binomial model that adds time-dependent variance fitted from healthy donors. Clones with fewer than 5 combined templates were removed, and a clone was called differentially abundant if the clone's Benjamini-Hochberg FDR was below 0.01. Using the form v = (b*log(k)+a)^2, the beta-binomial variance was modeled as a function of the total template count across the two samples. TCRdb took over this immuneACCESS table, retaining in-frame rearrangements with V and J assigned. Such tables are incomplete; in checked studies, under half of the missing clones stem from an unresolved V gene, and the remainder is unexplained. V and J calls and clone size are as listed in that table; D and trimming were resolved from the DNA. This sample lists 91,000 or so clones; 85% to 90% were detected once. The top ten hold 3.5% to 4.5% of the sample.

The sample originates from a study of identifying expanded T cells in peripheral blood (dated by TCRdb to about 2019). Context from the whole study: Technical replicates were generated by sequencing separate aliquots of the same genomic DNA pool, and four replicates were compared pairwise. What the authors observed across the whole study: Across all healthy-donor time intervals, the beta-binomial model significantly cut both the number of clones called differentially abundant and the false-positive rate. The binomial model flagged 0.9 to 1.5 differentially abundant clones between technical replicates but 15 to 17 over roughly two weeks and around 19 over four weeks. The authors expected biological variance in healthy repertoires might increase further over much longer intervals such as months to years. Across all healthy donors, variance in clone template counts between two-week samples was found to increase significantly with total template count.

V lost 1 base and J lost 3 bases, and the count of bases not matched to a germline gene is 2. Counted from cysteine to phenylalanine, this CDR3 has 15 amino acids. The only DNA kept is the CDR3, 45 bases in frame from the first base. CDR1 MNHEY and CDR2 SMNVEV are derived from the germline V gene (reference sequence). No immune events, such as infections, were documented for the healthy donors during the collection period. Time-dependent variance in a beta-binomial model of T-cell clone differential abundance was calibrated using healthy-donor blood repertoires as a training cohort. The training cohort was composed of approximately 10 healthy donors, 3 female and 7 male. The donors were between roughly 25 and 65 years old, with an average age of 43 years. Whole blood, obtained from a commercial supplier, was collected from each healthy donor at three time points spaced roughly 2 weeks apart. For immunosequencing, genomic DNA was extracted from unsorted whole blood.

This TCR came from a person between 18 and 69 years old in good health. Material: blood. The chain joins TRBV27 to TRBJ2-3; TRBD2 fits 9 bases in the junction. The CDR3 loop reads CASSLWREGTDTQYF. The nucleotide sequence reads TGTGCCAGCAGTTTATGGCGGGAGGGGACAGATACGCAGTATTTT.